The clone carrying this T cell receptor (beta chain) was observed a handful of times. J gave up 5 bases and V 2 bases, and 7 bases lay outside the gene matches. The germline V gene encodes CDR1 DFQATT and CDR2 SNEGSKA (reference sequence). The CDR3 has 14 amino acids. This record comes from a study of T-cell memory formation after mild COVID-19. Each CDR3 protein gets one entry after TCRdb re-called the 5' RACE reads with MiXCR. The sample has some 450,000 distinct CDR3 sequences; around 19% are singletons. The TCR comes from an adult woman who had mild COVID-19 (a few samples of this study predate the infection). Cell type and time point are not known. The chain employs TRBV20-1 and TRBJ2-5; 8 nucleotides align to TRBD1. Sequenced input: PBMCs or a T cell subset sorted from them (not recorded which). This chain's CDR3 is CSARQGAVMETQYF. Written as DNA, the CDR3 is TGCAGTGCTAGACAGGGGGCGGTGATGGAGACCCAGTACTTC.